These 15 T cell receptor beta chains came from one sample sequenced in a study of T-cell reconstitution after alpha-beta-depleted transplantation in children. Preparation of the TCRbeta library involved a method that used unique molecular identifiers. Each CDR3 protein gets one entry after TCRdb re-called the PCR reads with MiXCR. Of 200,000 to 300,000 distinct CDR3 sequences listed, about a quarter are singletons. Sequenced material: PBMCs, taken before TCRalphabeta/CD19-depleted stem cell transplant. These receptor sequences come from a girl aged 2 to 10 with Fanconi anemia, due to receive a stem cell transplant.

In this sample, this clonotype turned up many times. The chain combines TRBV20-1 with TRBJ2-1; D may be TRBD1 or TRBD2 (7 bases each). In germline, CDR1 is DFQATT, CDR2 SNEGSKA (reference sequence). The CDR3 is made up of 18 amino acids. V lost 3 bases to trimming and J lost 8 bases, with 29 bases between them. The CDR3 region has the DNA TGCAGTGCTAGGGATCAGGGGGGAGGTGGGGGGGCCATCTATGAGCAGTTCTTC. It encodes CSARDQGGGGGAIYEQFF.

This sequence joins TRBV7-2 and TRBJ2-3; D is unresolved. The germline V gene has CDR1 SGHTA and CDR2 FQGNSA. Trimming took off 1 base at V and 2 bases at J, with 7 bases between the two ends. The length of the CDR3 is 14 residues. This CDR3 is CASSLDWVTDTQYF. For the CDR3, the DNA is TGTGCCAGCAGCTTAGACTGGGTCACAGATACGCAGTATTTT.

This clonotype was found a few times. The chain couples TRBV29-1 to TRBJ2-1; 8 bases map to TRBD1. This CDR3 is built from 13 residues. The germline CDR1 and CDR2 sequences are SQVTM and ANQGSEA. J gave up 3 bases and V 6 bases, and 4 bases lay outside the gene matches. The CDR3 is CSVSGTGYNEQFF. The CDR3 nucleotides are TGCAGCGTCTCCGGGACAGGCTACAATGAGCAGTTCTTC.

The V and J genes are TRBV29-1 and TRBJ2-7; 10 bases match TRBD1. Germline values: CDR1 SQVTM, CDR2 ANQGSEA. The CDR3 runs 14 residues. V shed 6 bases and J 3 bases; nucleotides not matched to a gene: 8. The CDR3 spells CSVTNRDRGYEQYF. CDR3 sequence (DNA): TGCAGCGTCACAAACCGGGACAGGGGCTACGAGCAGTACTTC.

This clonotype was counted only a few times. The chain carries TRBV7-2 and TRBJ2-3; 7 bases are a match to TRBD2. The V gene end was trimmed by 4 bases and the J gene end by 2 bases; junction bases not matched to a gene: 6. The CDR3 is made up of 15 amino acids. In germline, CDR1 is SGHTA, CDR2 FQGNSA. In nucleotides, the CDR3 is TGTGCCAGCAGCTCCTTGGAGCGGGACACAGATACGCAGTATTTT. Protein sequence: CASSSLERDTDTQYF.

This clonotype has a handful of counts. This chain links TRBV7-3 with TRBJ2-3; 10 bases agree with TRBD1. Trimming removed 6 bases from V and 5 bases from J; junction bases left unmatched: 2. Germline loops: CDR1 SGHTA, CDR2 FQGTGA. This CDR3 comprises 13 residues. The CDR3, as DNA: TGTGCCAGCAGGGGACAGGGGAGAGATACGCAGTATTTT. It yields the protein CASRGQGRDTQYF.

This clonotype occurred a few times. This rearrangement joins TRBV28 to TRBJ2-7, with 11 bases that match TRBD2. The CDR3 totals 15 residues. V shed 5 bases, J shed 4 bases, and the junction held 7 bases outside the gene matches. Germline V gives CDR1 MDHEN, CDR2 SYDVKM. In DNA form, the CDR3 reads TGTGCCAGCAGTCTGCAGACTAGCGGGAAATACGAGCAGTACTTC. Its translation is CASSLQTSGKYEQYF.

The chain employs TRBV5-1 and TRBJ2-7; maybe TRBD1 (6 bases). This CDR3 is built from 14 residues. Germline CDR1 and CDR2: SGHRS and YFSETQ. Trimming removed 1 base at V and 0 bases at J, with 8 bases between. CDR3: CASSLTGLSYEQYF. In DNA form, the CDR3 reads TGCGCCAGCAGCTTGACAGGGCTCTCCTACGAGCAGTACTTC.

This clonotype was recorded many times. V gene TRBV6-1 combines with J gene TRBJ1-4; the match to TRBD1 covers 8 bases. Looked up from germline, CDR1 is MNHNS and CDR2 is SASEGT. After removal of 6 bases from V and 7 bases from J, the junction contained 7 bases not matched to a gene. This CDR3 region has 14 residues. The CDR3 DNA follows: TGTGCCAGCAGCCCGACAGGGGAGGTTGAAAAACTGTTTTTT. Its translation is CASSPTGEVEKLFF.

This chain links TRBV20-1 with TRBJ1-5; weak D call: TRBD1 (6 bases). The CDR3 spans 16 residues. Germline loops: CDR1 DFQATT, CDR2 SNEGSKA (reference sequence). V was shortened by 0 bases and J by 2 bases, with 14 bases between the two germline ends. The CDR3 loop is CSARDYREGGNQPQHF. The CDR3 nucleotides are TGCAGTGCTAGAGACTACAGGGAAGGGGGCAATCAGCCCCAGCATTTT.

This chain uses TRBV29-1 with TRBJ2-7, with 8 nucleotides matching TRBD2. Trimming removed 4 bases from V and 4 bases from J; junction bases left unmatched: 6. The CDR3 contains 13 residues. Germline V lookup: CDR1 SQVTM, CDR2 ANQGSEA. The CDR3 is CSVAAGEVYEQYF. CDR3 nucleotides: TGCAGCGTTGCAGCGGGAGAGGTTTACGAGCAGTACTTC.

This clonotype was seen only a few times. V usage is TRBV12-5 and J usage is TRBJ1-2; 8 bases align to TRBD1. The V and J ends lost 5 bases and 7 bases, in that order; junction bases with no gene match: 21. CDR3 length: 18 amino acids. Germline CDR1 and CDR2: LGHNT and FRNRAP. The CDR3, as DNA: TGTGCTAGTGGTGTCACTTCAGGGGGCTATAACCTAACCGGTGGCTACACCTTC. This sequence encodes CASGVTSGGYNLTGGYTF.

The chain carries TRBV9 and TRBJ2-1; D is possibly TRBD1 (5 bases). The germline CDR1 and CDR2 sequences are SGDLS and YYNGEE. This CDR3 has 14 residues. V was clipped by 3 bases and J by 3 bases, with 10 bases between them. CDR3 amino acids: CASSAHTGYNEQFF. As DNA, the CDR3 is TGTGCCAGCAGCGCCCATACAGGCTACAATGAGCAGTTCTTC.

This clonotype was recorded at least ten times. The V and J genes are TRBV20-1 and TRBJ2-5; D call uncertain. The CDR3 sequence is 12 residues long. V was shortened by 1 base and J by 5 bases, with 8 bases between the two germline ends. CDR1 and CDR2 from the germline V gene are DFQATT and SNEGSKA (reference sequence). CDR3 nucleotide sequence: TGCAGTGCTAGAGTAGGATGGGAGACCCAGTACTTC. This codes for CSARVGWETQYF.

This clonotype occurred many times. The V call is TRBV7-2, the J call TRBJ2-5; no reliable D call. In germline, CDR1 is SGHTA, CDR2 FQGNSA. The CDR3 runs 12 residues. Trimming removed 1 base from V and 7 bases from J, with 7 bases in between. CDR3 region: CASSLEVGTQYF. CDR3 DNA: TGTGCCAGCAGCTTAGAAGTAGGGACCCAGTACTTC.